These T cell receptor beta chains were read from a single sample in a study of regulatory T cells in long-lasting Graves disease. TCRdb re-called the multiplex PCR reads through MiXCR, storing one row per CDR3 protein. The sample has fewer than 550,000 distinct CDR3 sequences; about 16% are singletons. In addition, the sample was reused for a study of T cells in Graves' hyperthyroidism and ophthalmopathy.

This specimen consisted of peripheral blood mononuclear cells (PBMCs), obtained at new diagnosis, from a patient treated with antithyroid drugs. Receptors were obtained from a woman aged 35 to 59 with Graves disease. Both conserved end residues are part of each CDR3. A D gene is named only where the DNA matches it firmly. Part of the rows lack a size; the others show once, few, many or a class for expanded clones.

V gene	J gene	D gene	clone size	CDR3 DNA	CDR3 protein
TRBV2	TRBJ2-1	-	many	TGTGCCAGCAACCGGGCCACGACGCCCAATGAGCAGTTCTTC	CASNRATTPNEQFF
TRBV10-2	TRBJ2-3	TRBD2	-	TGCGCCAGCAGGGGGACTAGCGGGGCCGCAGATACGCAGTATTTT	CASRGTSGAADTQYF
TRBV18	TRBJ2-3	-	-	TGTGCCAGCTTGGACAGCCTCACAGATACGCAGTATTTT	CASLDSLTDTQYF
TRBV11-2	TRBJ1-5	-	few	TGTGCCAGTAGTCCCTGGCCTCGGGGGGGGCTTTCTCAGCCCCAGCATTTT	CASSPWPRGGLSQPQHF
TRBV5-1	TRBJ2-2	-	many	TGCGCCAGCAGCGCCTATTACACCGGGGAGCTGTTTTTT	CASSAYYTGELFF
TRBV3-1	TRBJ1-2	TRBD1	few	TGTGCCAGCAGCCAAGCCCGGGACAGGGACTCATATGGCTACACCTTC	CASSQARDRDSYGYTF
TRBV9	TRBJ2-1	TRBD2	few	TGTGCCAGCAGTCGACCGGGGGCGGGGGGGCCAAACAATGAGCAGTTCTTC	CASSRPGAGGPNNEQFF
TRBV20-1	TRBJ2-1	TRBD2	few	TGCAGTGCTAGATCACTAGCGGGGGATGAGCAGTTCTTC	CSARSLAGDEQFF
TRBV7-9	TRBJ2-7	-	few	TGTGCCAGCAGCTTAGAACAGGGCGAGCAGTACTTC	CASSLEQGEQYF
TRBV6-1	TRBJ2-5	-	many	TGTGCCAGCACAGCTAGGGAGACCCAGTACTTC	CASTARETQYF
TRBV29-1	TRBJ2-6	-	-	TGCAGCGTTTGGACAGCTGGGGCCAACGTCCTGACTTTC	CSVWTAGANVLTF
TRBV6-2/TRBV6-3	TRBJ2-5	-	-	TGTGCCAGCAAGATCTGGCAGAGGAACATCCAGTACTTC	CASKIWQRNIQYF
TRBV6-1	TRBJ1-2	-	-	TGTGCCAGCATCGGCAGGCCCTATGGCTACACCTTC	CASIGRPYGYTF
TRBV28	TRBJ1-6	-	few	TGTGCCAGCACCGGCAGTCCCTCGGTGGCCCTCCACTTT	CASTGSPSVALHF
TRBV7-9	TRBJ1-1	-	-	TGTGCCAGCAGCTTAAATTCTTTTATGGGGGGTGCAACTGAAGCTTTCTTT	CASSLNSFMGGATEAFF
TRBV15	TRBJ1-4	TRBD1	-	TGTGCCACCAGCAGTTTGGACAGGGCCACAACTAATGAAAAACTGTTTTTT	CATSSLDRATTNEKLFF
TRBV9	TRBJ1-1	-	-	TGTGCCAGCAGCGTGCACCCCAAACCAGGGAACACTGAAGCTTTCTTT	CASSVHPKPGNTEAFF
TRBV19	TRBJ1-1	-	-	TGTGCCAGTAGTATAAAGGGGGTCTACACTGAAGCTTTCTTT	CASSIKGVYTEAFF
TRBV5-1	TRBJ2-2	TRBD1	many	TGCGCCAGCAGCTTGAATCCAGACAGGGGGATGGGCGGGGAGCTGTTTTTT	CASSLNPDRGMGGELFF
TRBV7-3	TRBJ1-1	-	many	TGTGCCAGCAGTCCGGCCAACCGCTATTTTGGCACTGAAGCTTTCTTT	CASSPANRYFGTEAFF
TRBV7-6	TRBJ2-7	-	-	TGTGCCAGCAACTTAGTGGCGGGGGAGCAGTACTTC	CASNLVAGEQYF
TRBV3-1	TRBJ2-7	TRBD1	many	TGTGCCAGCAGCTTAGGACAGGGGGATTACGAGCAGTACTTC	CASSLGQGDYEQYF
TRBV11-2	TRBJ1-2	TRBD1	many	TGTGCCAGCAGCCCCACCGATGCGACAGGGGCCTATGGCTACACCTTC	CASSPTDATGAYGYTF
TRBV6-1	TRBJ1-5	TRBD1	-	TGTGCCAGCACCCCGGGACAGGGGGTCCGGCAGCCCCAGCATTTT	CASTPGQGVRQPQHF
TRBV5-1	TRBJ2-3	-	-	TGCGCCAGCAGCTTCCACGGCGGTCTCGACACAGATACGCAGTATTTT	CASSFHGGLDTDTQYF
TRBV10-3	TRBJ2-1	-	-	TGTGCCATCAGGTCACAGGGAGGCGGTTGGTATGAGCAGTTCTTC	CAIRSQGGGWYEQFF
TRBV11-2	TRBJ2-7	-	many	TGTGCCAGCAGCTTAGACAGGGGGGCCTACGAGCAGTACTTC	CASSLDRGAYEQYF
TRBV20-1	TRBJ2-7	TRBD1	many	TGCAGTGCAGGACAGGGGGAAGGCTCCTACGAGCAGTACTTC	CSAGQGEGSYEQYF
TRBV20-1	TRBJ1-6	-	many	TGCAGTGCTAGAAGGGAAGATTCACCCCTCCACTTT	CSARREDSPLHF
TRBV7-6	TRBJ1-1	-	few	TGTGCCAGCAGCTCCCTTATTGCAGCCGCACCCACTGAAGCTTTCTTT	CASSSLIAAAPTEAFF
TRBV9	TRBJ1-2	-	-	TGTGCCAGCAGCACCATAGGGGCCGAAACTTATGGCTACACCTTC	CASSTIGAETYGYTF
TRBV5-6	TRBJ2-7	-	few	TGTGCCAGCAGCTTGGTTAGGGCGTACGAGCAGTACTTC	CASSLVRAYEQYF
TRBV18	TRBJ2-7	TRBD1	-	TGTGCCAGCTCACCACCGGTCCCGGACAGGGGCTACGAGCAGTACTTC	CASSPPVPDRGYEQYF
TRBV20-1	TRBJ2-7	TRBD2	-	TGCAGTGCTAGAGTTAGCGGGGGGGCCTACGAGCAGTACTTC	CSARVSGGAYEQYF
TRBV29-1	TRBJ1-3	-	few	TGCAGCGTTGTATCCAGGGAATTCGGAAACACCATATATTTT	CSVVSREFGNTIYF
TRBV6-9	TRBJ1-2	-	-	TGTGCCAGCAGTTACTCCCTCGTGGGGGCCAGTGGCTACACCTTC	CASSYSLVGASGYTF
TRBV5-1	TRBJ2-7	TRBD1	-	TGCGCCAGCAGCTTGAAGGGACAGGGGCGCATGGAGCAGTACTTC	CASSLKGQGRMEQYF
TRBV28	TRBJ1-2	TRBD1	-	TGTGCCAGCACGACAACCGGGACAGTCGCCTATGGCTACACCTTC	CASTTTGTVAYGYTF
TRBV11-2	TRBJ2-4	TRBD1	few	TGTGCCAGCGGAGGACAGGCGAGTTTAGCCAAAAACATTCAGTACTTC	CASGGQASLAKNIQYF
TRBV6-4	TRBJ1-5	-	-	TGTGCCAGCAGTAAATCATCCGCCCAGAATCAGCCCCAGCATTTT	CASSKSSAQNQPQHF
TRBV2	TRBJ1-2	TRBD1	-	TGTGCCAGCCGGTACAGGGGTCTAGGGGGCTACACCTTC	CASRYRGLGGYTF
TRBV7-6	TRBJ2-5	-	-	TGTGCCAGCAGCTTAGCCCAATCAGGGATCGTTGAGACCCAGTACTTC	CASSLAQSGIVETQYF
TRBV28	TRBJ1-2	-	many	TGTGCCAGCAGTTTACGGGGCGTTAACTATGGCTACACCTTC	CASSLRGVNYGYTF
TRBV6-1	TRBJ2-1	-	-	TGTGCCATCAGTGAGTCGAAGGGGCTTAATGAGCAGTTCTTC	CAISESKGLNEQFF
TRBV6-1	TRBJ2-3	-	-	TGTGCCAGCAGGGCCCTTAGCACAGATACGCAGTATTTT	CASRALSTDTQYF
TRBV6-5	TRBJ2-2	TRBD1	-	TGTGCCAGCAGTTATCCCTCAGGACAGGGCTTTTACACCGGGGAGCTGTTTTTT	CASSYPSGQGFYTGELFF
TRBV12-3/TRBV12-4	TRBJ1-5	-	many	TGTGCCAGCAGTACAGGGACAAGTCAGCCCCAGCATTTT	CASSTGTSQPQHF
TRBV4-1	TRBJ2-1	-	few	TGCGCCAGCAGCCAAGGGTTGTCGGGGGGCGTATCCTACAATGAGCAGTTCTTC	CASSQGLSGGVSYNEQFF
TRBV7-9	TRBJ1-4	-	few	TGTGCCAGCAGCTTATTGTCCAACGGGAATGAAAAACTGTTTTTT	CASSLLSNGNEKLFF